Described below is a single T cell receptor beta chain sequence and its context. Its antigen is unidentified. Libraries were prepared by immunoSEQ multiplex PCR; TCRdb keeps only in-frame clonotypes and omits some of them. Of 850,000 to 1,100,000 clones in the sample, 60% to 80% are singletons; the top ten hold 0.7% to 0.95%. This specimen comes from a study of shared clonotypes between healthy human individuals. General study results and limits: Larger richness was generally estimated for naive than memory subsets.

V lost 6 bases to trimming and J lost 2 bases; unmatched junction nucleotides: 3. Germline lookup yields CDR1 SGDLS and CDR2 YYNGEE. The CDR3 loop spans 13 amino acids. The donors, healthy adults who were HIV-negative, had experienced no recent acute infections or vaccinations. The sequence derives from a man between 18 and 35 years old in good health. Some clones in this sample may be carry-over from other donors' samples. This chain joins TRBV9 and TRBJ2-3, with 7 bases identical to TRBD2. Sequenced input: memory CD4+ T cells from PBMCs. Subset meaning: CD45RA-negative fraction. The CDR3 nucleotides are TGTGCCAGCAACCGGGGGGACACAGATACGCAGTATTTT. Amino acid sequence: CASNRGDTDTQYF.